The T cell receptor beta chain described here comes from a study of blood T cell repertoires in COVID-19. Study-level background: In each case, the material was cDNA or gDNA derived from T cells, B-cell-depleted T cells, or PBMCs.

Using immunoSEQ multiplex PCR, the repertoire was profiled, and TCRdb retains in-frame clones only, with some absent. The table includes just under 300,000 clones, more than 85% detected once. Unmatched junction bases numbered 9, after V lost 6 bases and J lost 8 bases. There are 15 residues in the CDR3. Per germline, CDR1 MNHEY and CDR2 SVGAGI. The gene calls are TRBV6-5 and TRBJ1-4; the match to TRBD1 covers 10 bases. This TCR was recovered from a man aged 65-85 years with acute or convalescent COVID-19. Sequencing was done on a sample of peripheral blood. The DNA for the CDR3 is TGTGCCAGCAGGCGACAGGGGGCGTCGAGGGAAAAACTGTTTTTT. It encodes CASRRQGASREKLFF.